These 21 T cell receptor beta chains originate from one sample sequenced in a study of blood T cell repertoires in COVID-19. Sequencing was performed with immunoSEQ multiplex PCR; in TCRdb, only in-frame clones are kept and a portion is missing. The table includes around 300,000 clones, roughly 90% detected once. Sequenced material: peripheral blood. These receptors were taken from a woman aged 40 to 50 who had recovered from COVID-19.

The rearrangement uses TRBV4-1 and TRBJ2-7; TRBD1 matches 11 bases. The germline V gene has CDR1 MGHRA and CDR2 YSYEKL. Trimming at V came to 3 bases and at J to 1 base, leaving 5 bases not matched to a gene. The CDR3 length is 16 residues. CDR3 sequence (DNA): TGCGCCAGCAGCCAGGACCGGGACAGGGGGTCCTACGAGCAGTACTTC. Protein sequence: CASSQDRDRGSYEQYF.

The chain uses TRBV6-5 and TRBJ1-1; weak D call: TRBD1 (6 bases). Germline V gene lookup returns CDR1 MNHEY and CDR2 SVGAGI. V lost 6 bases and J lost 8, with 19 bases in between. The length of the CDR3 is 14 residues. Written as DNA, the CDR3 is TGTGCCAGCAGCCCCCCTGGGACATCGGTGGAAGCTTTCTTT. Translated, it gives CASSPPGTSVEAFF.

This rearrangement joins TRBV7-2 to TRBJ2-7; 8 nucleotides align to TRBD2. The CDR3 is made up of 16 amino acids. V lost 5 bases and J lost 6; bases outside the gene matches: 15. Germline V lookup: CDR1 SGHTA, CDR2 FQGNSA. In nucleotides, the CDR3 is TGTGCCAGCAGCCCAGAACCGGGACTAGGCCACCGCGAGCAGTACTTC. This encodes CASSPEPGLGHREQYF. Complete variable domain (other parts from reference TRBV7-2 and TRBJ2-7): GAGVSQSPSNKVTEKGKDVELRCDPISGHTALYWYRQSLGQGLEFLIYFQGNSAPDKSGLPSDRFSAERTGGSVSTLTIQRTQQEDSAVYLCASSPEPGLGHREQYFGPGTRLTVT.

The chain is built from TRBV5-5 and TRBJ1-1; tentative D call: TRBD1 (6 bases). Germline CDR1 SGHKS, CDR2 YYEKEE (reference sequence). The CDR3 has 13 amino acids. With 4 bases removed from V and 14 bases from J, the gap between germline ends came to 21 bases. The CDR3 region is CASSKPGPDRRFF. In DNA form, the CDR3 reads TGTGCCAGCAGCAAACCCGGGCCCGACAGGAGGTTCTTT.

V is TRBV24-1 and J is TRBJ2-7; D may be TRBD2 (6 bases). V lost 1 base and J 0 bases, leaving 12 bases between the germline ends. Germline V gene lookup returns CDR1 KGHDR and CDR2 SFDVKD. The CDR3 is 16 residues long. CDR3 nucleotide sequence: TGTGCCACCAGTGATTTCGGGAGCAGCTCCTCCTACGAGCAGTACTTC. This gives the protein CATSDFGSSSSYEQYF.

The genes are TRBV27 and TRBJ2-2; 15 bases agree with TRBD2. The trim removed 4 bases at V and 7 bases at J, leaving 4 bases unmatched. The CDR3 runs to 16 residues. Per germline, CDR1 MNHEY and CDR2 SMNVEV (reference sequence). The CDR3 region is CASSSGTSGRSGELFF. The CDR3 nucleotides read TGTGCCAGCAGTTCTGGGACTAGCGGGAGGAGCGGGGAGCTGTTTTTT.

The chain joins TRBV30 to TRBJ1-6; 8 bases map to TRBD1. With 0 bases clipped from V and 7 bases from J, the junction kept 8 bases outside the gene matches. The CDR3 has 16 residues. Germline CDR1 and CDR2: GTSNPN and SVGIG (reference sequence). CDR3 in amino acids: CAWSVSGRGHNSPLHF. Written as DNA, the CDR3 is TGTGCCTGGAGTGTATCGGGCAGGGGGCACAATTCACCCCTCCACTTT.

The chain uses TRBV5-6 and TRBJ1-1, with 8 bases identical to TRBD1. The CDR3 loop spans 14 amino acids. Germline CDR1 SGHDT, CDR2 YYEEEE. J gave up 10 bases and V 0 bases, and 8 bases lay outside the gene matches. The DNA for the CDR3 is TGTGCCAGCAGCTTGGAGCAGGGGGCTTCAGTAGCTTTCTTT. As protein: CASSLEQGASVAFF.

The CDR3, as DNA: TGTGCCATCAGTGAGGGGGTTGGAGGGCAGGATGAGCAGTTCTTC. Protein: CAISEGVGGQDEQFF. V gene TRBV10-3 combines with J gene TRBJ2-1, with D perhaps TRBD2 (6 bases). Germline lookup yields CDR1 ENHRY and CDR2 SYGVKD. This CDR3 comprises 15 residues. The germline V and J ends were trimmed by 2 bases and 8 bases, with 16 bases remaining between them.

The chain uses TRBV7-9 and TRBJ2-3; TRBD1 agrees at 8 bases. With 5 bases clipped from V and 3 bases from J, the junction kept 10 bases outside the gene matches. The CDR3 contains 16 residues. Germline CDR1 is SEHNR and CDR2 is FQNEAQ (reference sequence). Here the CDR3 DNA reads TGTGCCAGCAGCCCTACAGGGGGAAGTTGGACAGATACGCAGTATTTT. The encoded protein is CASSPTGGSWTDTQYF. Together with reference TRBV7-9 and TRBJ2-3, the CDR3 gives the full variable domain: DTGVSQNPRHKITKRGQNVTFRCDPISEHNRLYWYRQTLGQGPEFLTYFQNEAQLEKSRLLSDRFSAERPKGSFSTLEIQRTEQGDSAMYLCASSPTGGSWTDTQYFGPGTRLTVL.

This clone was seen more than once but under ten times. The chain joins TRBV10-3 to TRBJ2-2; perhaps TRBD2 as D (6 bases). Trimming removed 0 bases from V and 2 bases from J, with 10 bases in between. The CDR3 has 16 residues. CDR1 is ENHRY, CDR2 SYGVKD, per germline. CDR3: CAISESGTRNTGELFF. The CDR3 DNA is TGTGCCATCAGTGAGTCGGGGACTCGAAACACCGGGGAGCTGTTTTTT.

The genes are TRBV13 and TRBJ2-7; a possible D gene is TRBD1 (6 bases). The germline gives CDR1 PRHDT, CDR2 FYEKMQ (reference sequence). CDR3 length: 13 residues. The V end lost 6 bases, the J end lost 2 bases, and 11 bases lay between the germline ends. The CDR3 nucleotides read TGTGCCAGCAGGAGCGGACAGACCTACGAGCAGTACTTC. Translated, it gives CASRSGQTYEQYF.

V usage is TRBV15 and J usage is TRBJ2-5; 9 positions agree with TRBD1. This CDR3 comprises 14 residues. Germline V gene sequence: CDR1 LNHNV, CDR2 YYDKDF (reference sequence). After removal of 5 bases from V and 5 bases from J, the junction contained 6 bases not matched to a gene. The CDR3 here is CATSRRDRGETQYF. The CDR3 region has the DNA TGTGCCACCAGCCGCCGCGACAGGGGGGAGACCCAGTACTTC.

This chain joins TRBV12-3 or TRBV12-4 and TRBJ2-1; D is perhaps TRBD2 (7 bases). Trimming left V 7 bases short and J 10 bases short, with 17 bases between. The CDR3 is 13 residues long. DNA of the CDR3: TGTGCCAGCAACATGGCGGGGGCCGAGGAGCAGTTCTTC. Amino acid sequence: CASNMAGAEEQFF.

The chain employs TRBV19 and TRBJ2-7, with 16 bases that match TRBD2. Germline loops: CDR1 LNHDA, CDR2 SQIVND (reference sequence). The CDR3 length is 15 residues. J was trimmed by 5 bases and V by 5 bases; bases with no gene match: 3. Here the CDR3 DNA reads TGTGCCAGTAGTCATGGGACTAGCGGGAGGGACGAGCAGTACTTC. Its protein is CASSHGTSGRDEQYF.

This chain uses TRBV6-6 with TRBJ2-1; D unresolved. Trimming removed 4 bases from V and 5 bases from J, with 6 bases in between. This CDR3 has 12 amino acids. Germline V CDR1 and CDR2: MNHNY, SVGAGI (reference sequence). The CDR3 reads CASSFANNEQFF. CDR3 coding DNA: TGTGCCAGCAGTTTTGCGAACAATGAGCAGTTCTTC.

This sequence joins TRBV9 and TRBJ2-7; 12 nucleotides align to TRBD2. CDR1 and CDR2 (germline): SGDLS, YYNGEE. CDR3 size: 18 residues. With V trimmed by 4 bases and J by 0 bases, 11 bases remained unmatched. The CDR3 coding sequence is TGTGCCAGCAGCAGAGCGGCGGTGACTAGCGGGAGCTCCTACGAGCAGTACTTC. This encodes CASSRAAVTSGSSYEQYF.

This clone is a singleton in its sample. The rearrangement uses TRBV19 and TRBJ2-1, with TRBD2 matching over 9 bases. The CDR3 is 18 amino acids. CDR1 LNHDA and CDR2 SQIVND come from the germline V gene (reference sequence). V was clipped by 10 bases and J by 4 bases; unmatched bases: 20. The CDR3 is CATTPKPKAGGLYNEQFF. The CDR3 region has the DNA TGTGCCACTACCCCCAAACCGAAAGCGGGAGGACTTTACAATGAGCAGTTCTTC.

This chain joins TRBV29-1 and TRBJ2-2; D not resolved. CDR3 length equals 14 residues. Trimming left V 5 bases short and J 2 bases short, with 12 bases between. In germline, CDR1 is SQVTM, CDR2 ANQGSEA. The CDR3 here is CSVPGPLNTGELFF. The DNA for the CDR3 is TGCAGCGTTCCAGGCCCCCTCAACACCGGGGAGCTGTTTTTT.

The chain has TRBV14 and TRBJ2-5; tentative D call: TRBD1 (6 bases). The CDR3 loop spans 15 amino acids. Trimming left V 2 bases short and J 0 bases short, with 10 bases between. Germline V gene data show CDR1 as SGHDN and CDR2 as FVKESK. The chain's CDR3 is CASSQPTGHQETQYF. For the CDR3, the DNA is TGTGCCAGCAGCCAACCGACAGGCCACCAAGAGACCCAGTACTTC.

J is TRBJ1-1 and V is TRBV7-3; D possibly corresponds to TRBD1 (5 bases). CDR3 length equals 15 residues. The germline V and J ends were trimmed by 2 bases and 1 base, with 11 bases remaining between them. Germline V gene sequence: CDR1 SGHTA, CDR2 FQGTGA. The DNA for the CDR3 is TGTGCCAGCAGCTTAGGGGCCAGGGAGAACACTGAAGCTTTCTTT. Translation: CASSLGARENTEAFF.